This T cell receptor (beta chain) was profiled in a study of CD8 T cells in Susac syndrome. Whole-study context: Sequencing included Susac syndrome patients, six of them with active disease and eight in remission. Whole-study findings and limits: The TCR sequencing and HLA analysis in the study involved a relatively small number of individuals, as the study acknowledged.

Roughly 0.45 to 1 ug RNA was reverse transcribed with random hexamers. TCRdb re-called the immunoSEQ multiplex PCR reads with MiXCR, one entry per CDR3 protein. This sample carries approximately 180,000 distinct CDR3 sequences, roughly 91% of them seen once, and the ten largest clones take 0.075% to 0.095%. The germline V and J ends were trimmed by 3 bases and 0 bases, with 8 bases remaining between them. The CDR3 is 14 amino acids. The germline CDR1 and CDR2 sequences are KGHSH and LQKENI. With respect to this clonotype: The antigen remains unidentified.

The specimen was CD4+ T cells from PBMCs. The sequence was collected from a human donor with Susac syndrome. The chain has TRBV18 and TRBJ1-2; D perhaps matches TRBD1 (6 bases). The CDR3 bases are TGTGCCAGCTCACCGGACAGCGCTAACTATGGCTACACCTTC. Translating gives CASSPDSANYGYTF.